Listed below are T cell receptor beta chains from one sample, sequenced in a study of cytomegalovirus exposure and HLA in healthy donors. Clones were read by immunoSEQ multiplex PCR, and TCRdb kept only the in-frame ones, dropping some. This table has roughly 200,000 clones, around 75% appearing once. Sequences were obtained from PBMCs. The receptors stem from a male donor in good health and CMV-seronegative. The conserved cysteine and the conserved F or W are not part of the CDR3 here. Each record gives: J gene, CDR3 length, V gene, CDR3 protein.

TRBJ1-2 | 11 | TRBV6-1 | ASSELQGYGYT
TRBJ1-1 | 12 | TRBV30 | AWSTIQGVTEAF
TRBJ1-2 | 12 | TRBV7-9 | ASSPPTGRYGYT
TRBJ2-1 | 11 | TRBV27 | ASSPGRGFEQF
TRBJ2-2 | 15 | TRBV11-3 | ASSLEPDRAGTGELF
TRBJ2-1 | 12 | TRBV19 | ASSEGQGAGEQF
TRBJ2-3 | 11 | TRBV5-1 | ASSLAGTDTQY
TRBJ1-3 | 10 | TRBV11-2 | ASSSLGNTIY
TRBJ2-3 | 13 | TRBV6-5 | ASSYGGGKGDTQY
TRBJ2-3 | 12 | TRBV7-6 | ASSAAEITDTQY
TRBJ1-3 | 13 | TRBV6-1 | ASSEAGGTGNTIY
TRBJ1-5 | 14 | TRBV4-2 | ASSQERAGAYQPQH
TRBJ1-1 | 14 | TRBV14 | ASSPLQVFMNTEAF
TRBJ2-2 | 12 | TRBV2 | ASGWQGNTGELF
TRBJ2-7 | 12 | TRBV28 | ASSLRGREYEQY
TRBJ1-5 | 13 | TRBV14 | ASSQVKGATQPQH
TRBJ1-1 | 13 | TRBV4-1 | ASSHRQGRNTEAF
TRBJ2-3 | 13 | TRBV6-6 | ASSRTEGLQATQY
TRBJ2-1 | 10 | TRBV7-2 | ASSYRGNEQF
TRBJ2-7 | 16 | TRBV2 | ASSEVWRLAGSSYEQY
TRBJ2-1 | 13 | TRBV6-1 | ASGHETSGHNEQF
TRBJ2-1 | 13 | TRBV18 | ASSRAGGTANEQF
TRBJ2-7 | 9 | TRBV5-8 | ASSLTYEQY
TRBJ1-3 | 13 | TRBV6-5 | ATRTGVISGNTIY
TRBJ1-1 | 11 | TRBV14 | ASSQAGRAEAF
TRBJ2-7 | 14 | TRBV2 | ASSLGTSGRFHEQY
TRBJ1-1 | 12 | TRBV6-5 | ASSYNRINTEAF
TRBJ1-2 | 12 | TRBV6-6 | ASSSDRRGYGYT
TRBJ1-6 | 15 | TRBV7-9 | ASSLESGTGYNSPLH
TRBJ2-5 | 9 | TRBV28 | ASSFEETQY
NA | 13 | TRBV4-1 | ASSQVGQGGYEQY
TRBJ2-7 | 13 | TRBV11-2 | ASSFGGSVGNEQY
TRBJ2-3 | 13 | TRBV28 | ASSSRTGGTDTQY
TRBJ2-7 | 11 | TRBV7-9 | ASSLGTNSKQY
TRBJ2-7 | 13 | TRBV6-5 | ASSYPGTSGYEQY
TRBJ1-5 | 13 | TRBV30 | AWSEGSGGNQPQH
TRBJ1-4 | 12 | TRBV7-9 | ASSLRQGNEKLF
TRBJ2-1 | 14 | TRBV9 | ASSGRLAGGYNEQF
TRBJ2-2 | 12 | TRBV10-1 | ASSDTVNTGELF
TRBJ1-1 | 10 | TRBV29-1 | SAPGQNTEAF
TRBJ1-4 | 14 | TRBV30 | AWSVRGAPANEKLF
TRBJ2-2 | 12 | TRBV6-1 | ASSGLFFTGELF
TRBJ2-7 | 12 | TRBV7-2 | ASSPWTASYEQY
TRBJ2-1 | 13 | TRBV6-4 | ASSAQRGSFNEQF
TRBJ1-5 | 13 | TRBV27 | ASSLSNGFNQPQH
TRBJ2-5 | 13 | TRBV19 | ASSRGRVLRETQY
TRBJ1-5 | 13 | TRBV15 | ATSRSRGRNQPQH
TRBJ2-1 | 14 | TRBV5-1 | ASSPLGAGGPLEQF
TRBJ2-3 | 11 | TRBV7-9 | ASSYRGGDTQY
TRBJ1-2 | 14 | TRBV6-5 | ASSYSNARGNYGYT
TRBJ2-3 | 12 | TRBV10-3 | AIRGTGGADTQY
TRBJ2-1 | 16 | TRBV4-1 | ASSQDPLLATAYNEQF
TRBJ2-7 | 13 | TRBV6-1 | ASSETGGTSYEQY
TRBJ2-1 | 14 | TRBV10-3 | AISEPNRGQSNEQF
TRBJ2-1 | 12 | TRBV11-1 | ASSGQGKGNEQF
TRBJ2-7 | 15 | TRBV9 | ASSPRGSALQTYEQY